Sequencing of this T cell receptor (beta chain) was carried out in a study of T cells in Graves' hyperthyroidism and ophthalmopathy. Study-level results: The model's output predicted ophthalmopathy at a median of about 6.5 months prior to onset.

Amplified TCR beta CDR3 regions came from RNA transcripts. HTBI primers drove first-round RT-PCR of the TCR CDR3. MiXCR was run by TCRdb on the multiplex PCR reads, yielding one entry per CDR3 protein. The table shows 600,000 to 700,000 distinct CDR3 sequences, with over 12% occurring only once. Germline CDR1 is DFQATT and CDR2 is SNEGSKA (reference sequence). The CDR3 totals 12 residues. The V and J ends lost 5 bases and 6 bases respectively, with 10 bases between them. This clonotype came up a few times. Its antigen is not known. V is TRBV20-1 and J is TRBJ2-2, with D possibly being TRBD2 (5 bases). The sample comprised blood. This TCR was recovered from a woman between 35 and 50 years old with Graves' ophthalmopathy. In DNA form, the CDR3 reads TGCAGTGCTCCGGGGTTCTCCGGGGAGCTGTTTTTT. Its protein is CSAPGFSGELFF.